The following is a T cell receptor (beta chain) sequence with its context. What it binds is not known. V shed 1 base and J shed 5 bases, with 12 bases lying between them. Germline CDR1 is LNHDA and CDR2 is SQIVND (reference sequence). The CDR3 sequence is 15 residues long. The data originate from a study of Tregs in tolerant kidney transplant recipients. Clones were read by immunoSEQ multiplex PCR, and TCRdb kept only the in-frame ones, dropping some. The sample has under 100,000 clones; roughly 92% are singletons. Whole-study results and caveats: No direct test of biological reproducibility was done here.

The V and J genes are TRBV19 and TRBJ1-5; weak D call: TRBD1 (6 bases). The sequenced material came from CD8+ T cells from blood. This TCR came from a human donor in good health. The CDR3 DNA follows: TGTGCCAGTAGTATAGTTGGACAGATATATCAGCCCCAGCATTTT. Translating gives CASSIVGQIYQPQHF. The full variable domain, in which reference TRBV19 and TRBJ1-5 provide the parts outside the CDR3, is DGGITQSPKYLFRKEGQNVTLSCEQNLNHDAMYWYRQDPGQGLRLIYYSQIVNDFQKGDIAEGYSVSREKKESFPLTVTSAQKNPTAFYLCASSIVGQIYQPQHFGDGTRLSIL.